The 28 T cell receptor beta chains presented below share a single source sample, sequenced in a study of blood T cell repertoires in COVID-19. The assay was immunoSEQ multiplex PCR, and TCRdb's table has in-frame clones only and misses some. This table holds nearly 350,000 clones, over 80% found once. The sequencing input was peripheral blood. The receptors here all came from a woman between 50 and 59 years old with COVID-19, enrolled during active disease.

This chain uses TRBV7-6 with TRBJ2-3, with 8 bases fitting TRBD2. The CDR3 contains 16 residues. The germline gives CDR1 SGHVS, CDR2 FNYEAQ. J gave up 2 bases and V 5 bases, and 9 bases lay outside the gene matches. CDR3 sequence reads: CASSLGVAGTTDTQYF. CDR3 DNA sequence: TGTGCCAGCAGCCTAGGAGTAGCGGGAACCACAGATACGCAGTATTTT.

The genes are TRBV5-1 and TRBJ2-5; 9 bases match TRBD2. Germline CDR1 reads SGHRS; CDR2 reads YFSETQ. V gave up 7 bases and J gave up 4 bases; unmatched junction bases: 8. The CDR3 loop spans 14 amino acids. The CDR3 loop reads CASGYSGSGETQYF. The CDR3, as DNA: TGCGCCAGCGGGTATAGCGGGAGTGGAGAGACCCAGTACTTC.

The V gene is TRBV19, the J gene TRBJ2-1, with 14 nucleotides matching TRBD2. This CDR3 contains 15 residues. Germline CDR1 is LNHDA and CDR2 is SQIVND (reference sequence). With V trimmed by 7 bases and J by 9 bases, 8 bases remained unmatched. The CDR3 sequence: CASTLGLAGVREQFF. CDR3 coding DNA: TGTGCCAGTACTTTGGGACTAGCGGGAGTTCGTGAGCAGTTCTTC.

The V and J genes are TRBV19 and TRBJ1-4, with a weak D call TRBD1 (6 bases). V was shortened by 5 bases and J by 5 bases, with 15 bases between the two germline ends. The CDR3 contains 15 residues. CDR1 is LNHDA and CDR2 is SQIVND in the germline V gene (reference sequence). Here the CDR3 DNA reads TGTGCCAGTAGTCCTAGGACAGTGGACAATGAAAAACTGTTTTTT. As protein: CASSPRTVDNEKLFF.

This rearrangement joins TRBV7-9 to TRBJ2-3, with 8 bases aligning to TRBD2. The CDR3 consists of 17 residues. Per germline, CDR1 SEHNR and CDR2 FQNEAQ (reference sequence). V lost 5 bases and J lost 4; bases outside the gene matches: 14. CDR3 DNA: TGTGCCAGCAGCCCCTCGATCGGGACTAGAAGGCCAGATACGCAGTATTTT. Translating gives CASSPSIGTRRPDTQYF.

This clone was detected once. The chain is built from TRBV11-2 and TRBJ1-6; 10 positions agree with TRBD1. In germline, CDR1 is SGHAT, CDR2 FQNNGV. The CDR3 covers 15 residues. Losses at the gene ends were 3 bases for V and 10 bases for J; bases not matched to a gene: 6. In DNA, the CDR3 is TGTGCCAGCAGCTTTGACAGGGGGCGCGGCTCACCCCTCCACTTT. As protein: CASSFDRGRGSPLHF.

There are many counts of this clone. This sequence joins TRBV30 and TRBJ1-5; possible D gene TRBD1, 6 bases. Between the trimmed V and J ends, which lost 5 bases and 5 bases, there was a span of 10 bases. Germline V gene lookup returns CDR1 GTSNPN and CDR2 SVGIG (reference sequence). This CDR3 contains 12 residues. In nucleotides, the CDR3 is TGTGCCTGGTGTTCAGGGGATCAGCCCCAGCATTTT. Its protein is CAWCSGDQPQHF.

This clone was seen once. The chain couples TRBV18 to TRBJ2-2; TRBD2 matches at 8 bases. The V gene end was trimmed by 3 bases and the J gene end by 3 bases; junction bases not matched to a gene: 6. The germline V gene has CDR1 KGHSH and CDR2 LQKENI. The CDR3 runs 16 residues. In nucleotides, the CDR3 is TGTGCCAGCTCACCCCCCAGCGGGAGAGACACCGGGGAGCTGTTTTTT. This codes for CASSPPSGRDTGELFF.

Only one count was recorded for this clone. The V call is TRBV11-3, the J call TRBJ2-1; TRBD2 matches 13 bases. The CDR3 runs 16 residues. The V and J ends lost 3 bases and 6 bases, in that order; junction bases with no gene match: 5. The germline V gene encodes CDR1 SGHNT and CDR2 YENEEA. This chain's CDR3 is CASSFPGLAGPNEQFF. The CDR3 bases are TGTGCCAGCAGCTTCCCGGGACTAGCGGGACCCAATGAGCAGTTCTTC.

This chain joins TRBV7-2 and TRBJ1-5; possible D gene TRBD1, 5 bases. Trimming removed 1 base at V and 6 bases at J, with 10 bases between. Germline assignment: CDR1 SGHTA and CDR2 FQGNSA. The CDR3 covers 14 residues. DNA of the CDR3: TGTGCCAGCAGCTTAGGACTCCAGGGTCAGCCCCAGCATTTT. Translated, it gives CASSLGLQGQPQHF.

In this sample, this clone turned up a few times. The chain joins TRBV5-4 to TRBJ2-7; 8 bases agree with TRBD1. V was clipped by 0 bases and J by 3 bases; unmatched bases: 8. CDR3 length equals 16 residues. Germline lookup yields CDR1 SGHNT and CDR2 YYREEE (reference sequence). The CDR3 DNA reads TGTGCCAGCAGCTTGGCCCCGGGACAGGCGGACTACGAGCAGTACTTC. Amino acids: CASSLAPGQADYEQYF.

This clone was detected only once. The chain recombines TRBV10-2 with TRBJ2-7, with 8 bases lining up with TRBD2. This CDR3 comprises 16 residues. V shed 4 bases, J shed 0 bases, and the junction held 8 bases outside the gene matches. Germline lookup yields CDR1 WSHSY and CDR2 SAAADI. The CDR3 DNA is TGCGCCAGCAGTGGCGGGCCAGCGGGGGACTCCTACGAGCAGTACTTC. It yields the protein CASSGGPAGDSYEQYF.

This chain connects TRBV30 to TRBJ1-2, with 8 nucleotides matching TRBD1. V shed 3 bases and J 8 bases; nucleotides not matched to a gene: 14. The V gene's germline CDR1 is GTSNPN and CDR2 SVGIG (reference sequence). The CDR3 consists of 15 residues. The DNA of the CDR3 is TGTGCCTGGAGGTATACAGGGGGTGTTGATCGAGGCTACACCTTC. It yields the protein CAWRYTGGVDRGYTF.

V is TRBV7-8 and J is TRBJ1-1; 8 bases match TRBD1. This CDR3 spans 16 amino acids. V lost 8 bases to trimming and J lost 1 base; unmatched junction nucleotides: 12. CDR1 is SGHVS, CDR2 FQNEAQ, per germline. CDR3 protein: CASRDRGRLANTEAFF. In DNA form, the CDR3 reads TGTGCCAGCCGAGACAGGGGACGTTTAGCGAACACTGAAGCTTTCTTT.

The DNA of the CDR3 is TGTGCCAGCAGCTTATACGGGAGGGCCTTTACCGGGGAGCTGTTTTTT. Translation: CASSLYGRAFTGELFF. The V call is TRBV5-6, the J call TRBJ2-2, with 8 positions matching TRBD2. This CDR3 spans 16 amino acids. Germline-derived CDR1 and CDR2 are SGHDT and YYEEEE. The trim removed 2 bases at V and 5 bases at J, leaving 8 bases unmatched.

The chain is built from TRBV7-9 and TRBJ1-1; D not certain. The V end lost 0 bases, the J end lost 1 base, and 9 bases lay between the germline ends. Germline loops: CDR1 SEHNR, CDR2 FQNEAQ (reference sequence). This CDR3 is 15 amino acids long. The CDR3 nucleotides are TGTGCCAGCAGCTTAGCGCTAAGCTGGAACACTGAAGCTTTCTTT. Its protein product is CASSLALSWNTEAFF.

The V gene is TRBV11-2, the J gene TRBJ2-7, with D hard to call. Germline CDR1 is SGHAT and CDR2 is FQNNGV. The CDR3 has 13 amino acids. V lost 6 bases, J lost 3 bases, and 12 bases lay in between. CDR3 DNA: TGTGCCAGCAGTTCCCCCTTCCGCTACGAGCAGTACTTC. Its translation: CASSSPFRYEQYF.

This chain joins TRBV23-1 and TRBJ2-6, with a possible D match to TRBD1 (5 bases). TRBV23-1 is treated as an ORF (open reading frame) with a function not yet certain. V shed 2 bases and J shed 4 bases, with 27 bases lying between them. This CDR3 spans 21 amino acids. The CDR3 nucleotides read TGCGCCAGCAGTCAAACCAGGTTCACCCCCAGGGCAGCGCAGGGGGCCAACGTCCTGACTTTC. Protein sequence: CASSQTRFTPRAAQGANVLTF.

This clone has more than one count but fewer than ten. CDR3 DNA sequence: TGTGCCAGCAGTGAAGACGGGGGGGATCAGCCCCAGCATTTT. Its protein product is CASSEDGGDQPQHF. The chain combines TRBV2 with TRBJ1-5; the D gene is possibly TRBD1 (5 bases). Germline lookup yields CDR1 SNHLY and CDR2 FYNNEI. The CDR3 has 14 amino acids. Trimming shortened V by 1 base and J by 5 bases, and 9 bases separated the two germline ends.

This chain joins TRBV5-6 and TRBJ1-2; possible D gene TRBD1, 5 bases. V lost 5 bases to trimming and J lost 4 bases, with 12 bases between them. Germline V lookup: CDR1 SGHDT, CDR2 YYEEEE. The CDR3 spans 13 residues. The CDR3 nucleotides read TGTGCCAGCAGACCAGACAGATCCTATGGCTACACCTTC. Amino acid sequence: CASRPDRSYGYTF.

The chain carries TRBV5-8 and TRBJ2-3, with TRBD1 matching 8 bases. V lost 5 bases to trimming and J lost 4 bases; unmatched junction nucleotides: 12. CDR3 length: 16 amino acids. CDR1 is SGHTS and CDR2 is YDEGEE in the germline V gene. Here the CDR3 reads CASRSTGQGAADTQYF. Here the CDR3 DNA reads TGTGCCAGCAGAAGCACGGGCCAGGGGGCTGCAGATACGCAGTATTTT.

The V and J genes are TRBV5-1 and TRBJ2-7; 9 bases line up with TRBD1. Germline-derived CDR1 and CDR2 are SGHRS and YFSETQ. There are 17 residues in the CDR3. With 4 bases clipped from V and 3 bases from J, the junction kept 14 bases outside the gene matches. The CDR3 spells CASSPSPGTGLYYEQYF. CDR3 DNA sequence: TGCGCCAGCAGCCCATCCCCTGGGACAGGGCTTTACTACGAGCAGTACTTC.

The chain joins TRBV18 to TRBJ2-7, with TRBD1 identical over 9 bases. CDR1 is KGHSH, CDR2 LQKENI, per germline. The CDR3 spans 14 residues. V shed 3 bases, J shed 6 bases, and the junction held 6 bases outside the gene matches. CDR3 DNA sequence: TGTGCCAGCTCACCGGGACAGGGCCATGCCGAGCAGTACTTC. It codes for CASSPGQGHAEQYF.

The CDR3 DNA is TGTGCCAGCAGCTTAGTCTGGCGGGAGGGAACAGATACGCAGTATTTT. Protein sequence: CASSLVWREGTDTQYF. The chain carries TRBV7-9 and TRBJ2-3; 9 bases map to TRBD2. From germline, CDR1 is SEHNR and CDR2 FQNEAQ (reference sequence). V lost 1 base, J lost 3 bases, and 5 bases stayed unmatched. CDR3 size: 16 residues.

The genes are TRBV19 and TRBJ2-2; 7 bases map to TRBD2. CDR3 length equals 14 residues. CDR1 and CDR2 (germline): LNHDA, SQIVND (reference sequence). V shed 5 bases, J shed 6 bases, and the junction held 6 bases outside the gene matches. DNA for the CDR3: TGTGCCAGTAGTCGCGCGGGAGTACCCGGGGAGCTGTTTTTT. Its translation is CASSRAGVPGELFF.

V gene TRBV7-2 combines with J gene TRBJ1-1; maybe TRBD1 (5 bases). This CDR3 region has 15 residues. CDR1 SGHTA and CDR2 FQGNSA come from the germline V gene. V was shortened by 3 bases and J by 0 bases, with 11 bases between the two germline ends. The DNA for the CDR3 is TGTGCCAGCAGCTTCCTGACGGACATGAACACTGAAGCTTTCTTT. It translates to CASSFLTDMNTEAFF.

The V call is TRBV19, the J call TRBJ1-5; D gene ambiguous. The CDR3 loop spans 15 amino acids. V lost 6 bases, J lost 3 bases, and 15 bases lay in between. In germline, CDR1 is LNHDA, CDR2 SQIVND (reference sequence). The CDR3 spells CASSNTPEANQPQHF. DNA for the CDR3: TGTGCCAGTAGCAACACCCCAGAGGCCAATCAGCCCCAGCATTTT.

The chain has TRBV7-8 and TRBJ2-3, with a possible D match to TRBD1 (6 bases). The CDR3 runs to 15 residues. V lost 5 bases to trimming and J lost 5 bases, with 17 bases between them. Per germline, CDR1 SGHVS and CDR2 FQNEAQ. CDR3 in amino acids: CASSPRGQPGDTQYF. The CDR3, as DNA: TGTGCCAGCAGCCCTAGAGGACAGCCCGGAGATACGCAGTATTTT.